This TCR beta chain was profiled in a study of T cell clonality in common variable immunodeficiency. This clone was found many times. No antigen is known for it. Clones were read by immunoSEQ multiplex PCR, and TCRdb kept only the in-frame ones, dropping some. Listed for the sample are roughly 42,000 clones, none seen a single time. Findings of the study overall: CVID subjects showed higher TCRbeta clonality than healthy controls.

Sequencing input: peripheral blood mononuclear cells. The receptor was isolated from a person aged 18 to 75 in good health.

CDR3 DNA (partial): TGCGCCAGCAGTTCTGTACAGGGGGGAGTCCTATACGAG. Translating it yields CASSSVQGGVLYE. The full CDR3 protein reads CASSSVQGGVLYEQYF. The gene calls are TRBV5-1 and TRBJ2-7; 8 bases are shared with TRBD1. The missing CDR3 end, 3 residues past where the read stops, is filled in from the germline J gene. This CDR3 spans 16 amino acids. The germline V gene encodes CDR1 SGHRS and CDR2 YFSETQ. Trimming took 5 bases from V and 4 from J; bases not matched to a gene: 14.